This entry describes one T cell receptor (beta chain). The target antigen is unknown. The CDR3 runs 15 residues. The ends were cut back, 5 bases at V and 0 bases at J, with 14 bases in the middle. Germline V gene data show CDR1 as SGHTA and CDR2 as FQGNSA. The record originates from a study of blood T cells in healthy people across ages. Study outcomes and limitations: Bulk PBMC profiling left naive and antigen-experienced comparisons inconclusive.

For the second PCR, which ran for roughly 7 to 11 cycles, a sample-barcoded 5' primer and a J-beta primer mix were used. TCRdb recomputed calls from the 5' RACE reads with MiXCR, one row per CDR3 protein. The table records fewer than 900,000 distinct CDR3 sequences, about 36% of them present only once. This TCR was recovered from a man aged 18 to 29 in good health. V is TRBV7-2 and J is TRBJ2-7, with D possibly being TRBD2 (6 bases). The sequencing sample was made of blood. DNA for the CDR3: TGTGCCAGCAGCCCCTGGGACTTTAGCTCCTACGAGCAGTACTTC. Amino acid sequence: CASSPWDFSSYEQYF.